The next 8 T cell receptor beta chains were all read from a single sample in a study of shared clonotypes between healthy human individuals. TCRdb's table, derived via immunoSEQ multiplex PCR, lists solely in-frame clones and lacks some. Among approximately 1.5 million clones listed, 95% to 99% were seen once. The sequenced sample was naive CD4+ T cells sorted from blood. Subset noted: CD45RA+ positively selected. The receptors were sampled from a man between 25 and 39 years old in good health.

J is TRBJ1-4 and V is TRBV5-1; 9 bases line up with TRBD1. Germline trimming cut 0 bases from V and 1 base from J; bases unmatched to any gene: 4. Germline-derived CDR1 and CDR2 are SGHRS and YFSETQ. This CDR3 comprises 17 residues. CDR3 bases: TGCGCCAGCAGCTTGGCCTCGGACAGGGGAACTAATGAAAAACTGTTTTTT. It is translated as CASSLASDRGTNEKLFF.

This rearrangement joins TRBV4-3 to TRBJ1-1; tentative D call: TRBD1 (5 bases). Looked up from germline, CDR1 is LGHNA and CDR2 is YSLEER. The CDR3 runs 14 residues. V was clipped by 3 bases and J by 10 bases, with 18 bases between them. The CDR3 nucleotides are TGCGCCAGCAGCCATTCAGGGTCTTATATCGGAGCTTTCTTT. This encodes CASSHSGSYIGAFF.

This chain uses TRBV6-5 with TRBJ2-2, with 8 bases that match TRBD2. The CDR3 is made up of 15 amino acids. The V gene's germline CDR1 is MNHEY and CDR2 SVGAGI. V lost 5 bases to trimming and J lost 6 bases; unmatched junction nucleotides: 8. CDR3 nucleotides: TGTGCCAGCAGTACCGTAGCGGGATCTGCCGGGGAGCTGTTTTTT. Its translation is CASSTVAGSAGELFF.

The CDR3 DNA follows: TGTGCCAGTACCTACGACAGGAACACTGAAGCTTTCTTT. Encoded protein: CASTYDRNTEAFF. The rearrangement uses TRBV19 and TRBJ1-1; D might be TRBD1 (5 bases). Germline CDR1 LNHDA, CDR2 SQIVND (reference sequence). V was cut by 7 bases and J by 1 base, with 10 bases left in between. The CDR3 extends over 13 amino acids. The full variable domain, its missing parts supplied by reference TRBV19 and TRBJ1-1, is DGGITQSPKYLFRKEGQNVTLSCEQNLNHDAMYWYRQDPGQGLRLIYYSQIVNDFQKGDIAEGYSVSREKKESFPLTVTSAQKNPTAFYLCASTYDRNTEAFFGQGTRLTVV.

This clone was seen just once. This chain links TRBV7-6 with TRBJ1-3, with D unclear. Trimming took off 0 bases at V and 2 bases at J, with 14 bases between the two ends. Germline V gives CDR1 SGHVS, CDR2 FNYEAQ. The CDR3 is 17 residues long. The CDR3 nucleotides are TGTGCCAGCAGCTTAGCCCCTCCAAGAATGGCTGGAAACACCATATATTTT. The encoded protein is CASSLAPPRMAGNTIYF.

This clone has only one observation. V gene TRBV25-1 combines with J gene TRBJ2-7, with a weak D call TRBD1 (5 bases). The V end was cut by 3 bases, the J end by 2 bases, with 11 bases between. Looked up from germline, CDR1 is MGHDK and CDR2 is SYGVNS. The CDR3 totals 14 residues. The CDR3 reads CASSDGAATYEQYF. CDR3 DNA sequence: TGTGCCAGCAGTGATGGGGCAGCAACCTACGAGCAGTACTTC.

The V gene is TRBV5-1, the J gene TRBJ2-5; no definite D call. V shed 3 bases and J shed 7 bases, with 7 bases lying between them. Germline-derived CDR1 and CDR2 are SGHRS and YFSETQ. CDR3 size: 11 residues. The CDR3 region is CASSSKTTQYF. For the CDR3, the DNA is TGCGCCAGCAGCTCCAAAACGACCCAGTACTTC. Complete variable domain (other parts from reference TRBV5-1 and TRBJ2-5): KAGVTQTPRYLIKTRGQQVTLSCSPISGHRSVSWYQQTPGQGLQFLFEYFSETQRNKGNFPGRFSGRQFSNSRSEMNVSTLELGDSALYLCASSSKTTQYFGPGTRLLVL.

Details on this clone: Other DNA variants within this sample encode the same CDR3. The chain is built from TRBV18 and TRBJ2-2; perhaps TRBD1 as D (5 bases). Trimming shortened V by 3 bases and J by 6 bases, and 11 bases separated the two germline ends. The CDR3 spans 14 residues. CDR1 KGHSH and CDR2 LQKENI come from the germline V gene. The CDR3 DNA reads as TGTGCCAGCTCACCGCCAGGGCGCGCCGGGGAGCTGTTTTTT. Its protein product is CASSPPGRAGELFF.